This T cell receptor (beta chain) comes out of a study of identical twins. Overall study results and limits: The study reached conclusions through statistical analysis that was cross-sectional, not following the same donors. Whereas memory repertoires showed no such difference, abundant cord blood beta clonotypes carried fewer insertions.

Concerning this clonotype: As yet, its antigen is unknown.

Each CDR3 protein is one row after TCRdb ran MiXCR on the 5' RACE reads. The sample carries around 480,000 distinct CDR3 sequences, around 14% recorded once. Germline V CDR1 and CDR2: LGHDT, YNNKEL (reference sequence). The CDR3 totals 14 residues. V was clipped by 7 bases and J by 1 base, with 10 bases between them. These sequences were also reported in another study, on yellow fever vaccine responses in identical twins. That paper adds: Convergence reportedly seemed to mark part of the twins' vaccine T cell response, with personalization marking the rest.

The chain links TRBV3-1 to TRBJ2-2; D gene ambiguous. The specimen was CD4+ T cells sorted from blood. This sequence originates from a young woman in good health. The CDR3 region has the DNA TGTGCCAGCAACAATAGACGGAACACCGGGGAGCTGTTTTTT. It codes for CASNNRRNTGELFF.